Listed here are 6 T cell receptor beta chains from one sample, sequenced in a study of technical replicates of blood from a few donors. Libraries were prepared by immunoSEQ multiplex PCR; TCRdb keeps only in-frame clonotypes and omits some of them. The repertoire holds fewer than 15,000 clones, with about 94% as singletons. Sequencing input: PBMCs. Receptors originate from a human donor in good health.

The chain carries TRBV9 and TRBJ2-5; TRBD2 matches 12 bases. Germline lookup yields CDR1 SGDLS and CDR2 YYNGEE. The CDR3 extends over 17 amino acids. The ends lost 0 bases at V and 5 bases at J; junction bases unmatched: 8. In DNA, the CDR3 is TGTGCCAGCAGCGTAGGTCTAGCGGGAGGGTCGGGGGAGACCCAGTACTTC. The encoded protein is CASSVGLAGGSGETQYF.

The chain joins TRBV28 to TRBJ2-7; D ambiguous. The CDR3 has 12 residues. Trimming took off 7 bases at V and 0 bases at J, with 7 bases between the two ends. Looked up from germline, CDR1 is MDHEN and CDR2 is SYDVKM. CDR3 amino acids: CASTLSSYEQYF. The CDR3 bases are TGTGCCAGCACCCTAAGCTCCTACGAGCAGTACTTC.

The chain couples TRBV5-4 to TRBJ2-5, with D uncertain. The CDR3 extends over 14 amino acids. Germline V gene sequence: CDR1 SGHNT, CDR2 YYREEE (reference sequence). Trimming stripped 3 bases from V and 2 bases from J, with 11 bases between. CDR3 sequence (DNA): TGTGCCAGCAGCTACGGGTCTACTCAAGAGACCCAGTACTTC. Protein product: CASSYGSTQETQYF.

The chain has TRBV18 and TRBJ2-3, with 8 bases that match TRBD2. The V and J ends lost 3 bases and 4 bases, in that order; junction bases with no gene match: 9. The CDR3 consists of 16 residues. Germline-derived CDR1 and CDR2 are KGHSH and LQKENI. CDR3 sequence: CASSPPGSGSSDTQYF. The CDR3 coding sequence is TGTGCCAGCTCACCCCCGGGGAGCGGGAGCTCAGATACGCAGTATTTT.

The chain recombines TRBV20-1 with TRBJ2-7; D not certain. The CDR3 is 11 amino acids. Between the trimmed V and J ends, which lost 5 bases and 6 bases, there was a span of 11 bases. From germline, CDR1 is DFQATT and CDR2 SNEGSKA (reference sequence). The CDR3 region is CSAPWLAEQYF. The CDR3, as DNA: TGCAGTGCTCCTTGGCTCGCCGAGCAGTACTTC.

This clone was picked up one time. V gene TRBV19 combines with J gene TRBJ2-3, with 8 bases identical to TRBD1. The V gene's germline CDR1 is LNHDA and CDR2 SQIVND (reference sequence). CDR3 length equals 15 residues. The V and J ends lost 6 bases and 6 bases, in that order; junction bases with no gene match: 11. CDR3 in DNA: TGTGCCAGTAGGACCGACAGGGGAAGTGGGGATACGCAGTATTTT. This codes for CASRTDRGSGDTQYF.